This TCR beta chain originates from a study of regulatory T cells in long-lasting Graves disease. This clonotype has at least ten counts. This CDR3 is 13 amino acids long. V was clipped by 2 bases and J by 7 bases, with 9 bases between them. Germline CDR1 reads MDHEN; CDR2 reads SYDVKM. Researchers made TCR beta libraries by using iRepertoire HTBI primers and running Arm-PCR on CDR3 regions. One entry per CDR3 protein, called by TCRdb with MiXCR from the multiplex PCR reads. The table shows over 350,000 distinct CDR3 sequences, with around 15% occurring only once. The time point denotes: newly diagnosed GD, antithyroid drugs for less than 3 months. PBMC-extracted RNA yielded the TCR library. Into tubes containing EDTA, 8 to 9.5 milliliters of peripheral blood were drawn. This sample also belongs to another study, concerning T cells in Graves' hyperthyroidism and ophthalmopathy. That source adds: Patients were excluded for uncontrolled infection, other autoimmune disease, pregnancy or lactation. Researchers found most expanded thyroid clonotypes above 0.001 in blood as well.

The gene calls are TRBV28 and TRBJ2-1; D remains ambiguous. The TCR originated in a woman between 50 and 59 years old with Graves disease. The source material was peripheral blood mononuclear cells (PBMCs), sampled at new diagnosis, from a patient treated with antithyroid drugs. The DNA for the CDR3 is TGTGCCAGCAGTTTACGTGGCCCTAATGAGCAGTTCTTC. It encodes CASSLRGPNEQFF. The whole variable domain, remainder taken from reference TRBV28 and TRBJ2-1, is DVKVTQSSRYLVKRTGEKVFLECVQDMDHENMFWYRQDPGLGLRLIYFSYDVKMKEKGDIPEGYSVSREKKERFSLILESASTNQTSMYLCASSLRGPNEQFFGPGTRLTVL.